The source of this T cell receptor (beta chain) is a study of T-cell reconstitution after alpha-beta-depleted transplantation in children. Germline values: CDR1 MNHEY, CDR2 SMNVEV (reference sequence). CDR3 length: 15 amino acids. V was shortened by 6 bases and J by 7 bases, with 18 bases between the two germline ends. Preparation of the TCRbeta library involved a method that used unique molecular identifiers. Using its own MiXCR run on the PCR reads, TCRdb lists one record per CDR3 protein. The sample holds over 400,000 distinct CDR3 sequences, around 13% seen once. Source: PBMCs from the stem cell graft donor, taken from the stem cell graft. The TCR originated in a human donor who donated a stem cell graft to a child with combined immunodeficiency. This chain connects TRBV27 to TRBJ1-4; maybe TRBD1 (5 bases). The CDR3 is CASRGGTLEREKLFF. Written as DNA, the CDR3 is TGTGCCAGCAGAGGAGGGACCCTGGAGCGTGAAAAACTGTTTTTT.